The TCR beta chain under discussion was sequenced for a study of blood T cell repertoires in COVID-19. Overall study context: Sources were T cells, B-cell-depleted T cells, or PBMCs; the material itself was cDNA or gDNA.

Trimming at V came to 6 bases and at J to 5 bases, leaving 2 bases not matched to a gene. This CDR3 is built from 13 residues. Sequenced by immunoSEQ multiplex PCR; TCRdb stores in-frame clones only, minus some. The sample has approximately 34,000 clones, 80% seen once. The sample taken for sequencing was peripheral blood. The chain employs TRBV12-3 or TRBV12-4 and TRBJ1-4, with 8 bases fitting TRBD1. This receptor was taken from a woman between 65 and 79 years old with acute or convalescent COVID-19. The CDR3 here is CASRTGENEKLFF. The CDR3 DNA reads as TGTGCCAGCAGGACAGGGGAAAATGAAAAACTGTTTTTT.